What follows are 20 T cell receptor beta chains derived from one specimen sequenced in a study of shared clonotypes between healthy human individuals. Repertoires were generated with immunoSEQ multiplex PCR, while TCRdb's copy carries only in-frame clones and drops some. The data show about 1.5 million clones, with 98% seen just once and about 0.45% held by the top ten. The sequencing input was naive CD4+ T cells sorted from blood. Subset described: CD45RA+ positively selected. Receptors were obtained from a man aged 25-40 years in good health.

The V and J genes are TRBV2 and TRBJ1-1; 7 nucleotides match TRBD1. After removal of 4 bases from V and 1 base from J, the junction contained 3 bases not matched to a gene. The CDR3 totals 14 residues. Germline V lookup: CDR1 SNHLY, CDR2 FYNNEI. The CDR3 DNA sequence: TGTGCCAGCAGTGGAAACAGGGGGAACACTGAAGCTTTCTTT. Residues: CASSGNRGNTEAFF.

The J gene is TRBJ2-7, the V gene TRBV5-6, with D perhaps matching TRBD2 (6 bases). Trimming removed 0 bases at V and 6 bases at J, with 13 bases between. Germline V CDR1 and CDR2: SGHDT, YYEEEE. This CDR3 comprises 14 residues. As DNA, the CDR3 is TGTGCCAGCAGCTTGGGACTAGTCTCCACCGAGCAGTACTTC. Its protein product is CASSLGLVSTEQYF.

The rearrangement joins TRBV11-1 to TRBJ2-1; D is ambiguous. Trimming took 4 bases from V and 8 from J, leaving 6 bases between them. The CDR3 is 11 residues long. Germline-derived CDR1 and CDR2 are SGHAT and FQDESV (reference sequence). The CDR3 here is CASSSKHEQFF. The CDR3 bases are TGTGCCAGCAGCTCCAAGCATGAGCAGTTCTTC.

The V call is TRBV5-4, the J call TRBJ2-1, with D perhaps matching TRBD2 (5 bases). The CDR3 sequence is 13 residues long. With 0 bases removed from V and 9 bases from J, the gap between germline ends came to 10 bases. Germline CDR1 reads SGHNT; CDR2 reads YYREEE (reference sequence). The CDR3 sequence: CASSLDGVGEQFF. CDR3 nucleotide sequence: TGTGCCAGCAGCTTGGACGGGGTCGGTGAGCAGTTCTTC.

CDR3 loop: CASSPRGSQETQYF. CDR3 in DNA: TGTGCCAGCAGCCCCCGAGGCTCCCAAGAGACCCAGTACTTC. The chain employs TRBV4-2 and TRBJ2-5; no reliable D call. The CDR3 has 14 residues. Trimming removed 4 bases at V and 1 base at J, with 10 bases between. The germline CDR1 and CDR2 sequences are LGHNA and YNFKEQ.

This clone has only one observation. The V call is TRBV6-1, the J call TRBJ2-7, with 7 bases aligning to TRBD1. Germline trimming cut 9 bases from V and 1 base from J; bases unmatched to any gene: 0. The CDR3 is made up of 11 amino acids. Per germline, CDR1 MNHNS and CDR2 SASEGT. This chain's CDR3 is CARGQSYEQYF. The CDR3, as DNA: TGTGCCAGGGGACAGTCCTACGAGCAGTACTTC.

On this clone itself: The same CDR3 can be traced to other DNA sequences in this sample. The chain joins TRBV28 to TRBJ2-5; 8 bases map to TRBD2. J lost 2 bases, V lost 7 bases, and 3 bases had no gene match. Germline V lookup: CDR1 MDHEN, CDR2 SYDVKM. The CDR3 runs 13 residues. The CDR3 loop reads CASISGGQETQYF. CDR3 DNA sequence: TGTGCCAGCATCTCGGGGGGGCAAGAGACCCAGTACTTC.

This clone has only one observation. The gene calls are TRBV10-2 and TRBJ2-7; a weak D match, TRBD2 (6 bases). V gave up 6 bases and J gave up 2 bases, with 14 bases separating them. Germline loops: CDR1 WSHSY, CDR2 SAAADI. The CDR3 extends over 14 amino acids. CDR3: CASSDPGLPYEQYF. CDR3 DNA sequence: TGCGCCAGCAGCGACCCGGGACTTCCCTACGAGCAGTACTTC.

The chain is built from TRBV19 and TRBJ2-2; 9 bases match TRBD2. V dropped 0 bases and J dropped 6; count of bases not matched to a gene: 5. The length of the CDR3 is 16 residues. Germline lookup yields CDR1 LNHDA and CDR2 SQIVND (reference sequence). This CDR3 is CASSIDGGRAAGELFF. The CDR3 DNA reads TGTGCCAGTAGTATAGACGGCGGGAGGGCCGCCGGGGAGCTGTTTTTT. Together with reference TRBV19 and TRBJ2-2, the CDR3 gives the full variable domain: DGGITQSPKYLFRKEGQNVTLSCEQNLNHDAMYWYRQDPGQGLRLIYYSQIVNDFQKGDIAEGYSVSREKKESFPLTVTSAQKNPTAFYLCASSIDGGRAAGELFFGEGSRLTVL.

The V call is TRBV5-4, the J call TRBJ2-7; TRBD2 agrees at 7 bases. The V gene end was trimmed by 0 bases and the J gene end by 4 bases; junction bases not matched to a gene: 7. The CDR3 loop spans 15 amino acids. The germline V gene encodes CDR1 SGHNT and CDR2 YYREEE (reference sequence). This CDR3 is CASSLGEGLPYEQYF. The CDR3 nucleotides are TGTGCCAGCAGCTTGGGGGAGGGCCTGCCTTACGAGCAGTACTTC.

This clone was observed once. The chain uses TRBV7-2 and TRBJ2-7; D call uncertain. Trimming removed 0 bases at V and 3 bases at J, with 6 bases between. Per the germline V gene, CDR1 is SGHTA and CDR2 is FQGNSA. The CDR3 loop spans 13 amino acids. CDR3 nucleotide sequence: TGTGCCAGCAGCTTAGCTGAGTTCTACGAGCAGTACTTC. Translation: CASSLAEFYEQYF.

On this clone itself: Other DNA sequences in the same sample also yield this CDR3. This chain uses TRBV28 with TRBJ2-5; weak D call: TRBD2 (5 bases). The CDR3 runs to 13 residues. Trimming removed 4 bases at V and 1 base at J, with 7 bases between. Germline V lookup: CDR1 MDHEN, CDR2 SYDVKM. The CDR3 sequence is CASSSGSQETQYF. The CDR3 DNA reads TGTGCCAGCAGTTCGGGGAGCCAAGAGACCCAGTACTTC.

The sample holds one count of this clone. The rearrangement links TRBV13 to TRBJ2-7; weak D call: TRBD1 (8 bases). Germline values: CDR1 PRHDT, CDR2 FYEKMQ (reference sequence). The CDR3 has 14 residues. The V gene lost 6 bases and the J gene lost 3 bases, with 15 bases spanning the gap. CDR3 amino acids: CASRATGGVYEQYF. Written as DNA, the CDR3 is TGTGCCAGCAGGGCTACAGGGGGGGTCTACGAGCAGTACTTC. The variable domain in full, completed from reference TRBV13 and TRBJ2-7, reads AAGVIQSPRHLIKEKRETATLKCYPIPRHDTVYWYQQGPGQDPQFLISFYEKMQSDKGSIPDRFSAQQFSDYHSELNMSSLELGDSALYFCASRATGGVYEQYFGPGTRLTVT.

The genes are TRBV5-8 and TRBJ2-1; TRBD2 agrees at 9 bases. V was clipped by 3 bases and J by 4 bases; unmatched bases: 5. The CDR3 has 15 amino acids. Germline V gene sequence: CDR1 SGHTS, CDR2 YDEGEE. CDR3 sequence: CASSSRLAEYNEQFF. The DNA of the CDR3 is TGTGCCAGCAGCTCACGACTAGCGGAATACAATGAGCAGTTCTTC.

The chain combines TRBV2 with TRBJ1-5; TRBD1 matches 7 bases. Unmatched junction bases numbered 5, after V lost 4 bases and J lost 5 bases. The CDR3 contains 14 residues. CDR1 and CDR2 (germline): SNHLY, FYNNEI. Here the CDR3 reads CASSAQGLHQPQHF. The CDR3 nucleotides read TGTGCCAGCAGTGCACAGGGGTTACATCAGCCCCAGCATTTT. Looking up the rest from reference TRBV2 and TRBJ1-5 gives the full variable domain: EPEVTQTPSHQVTQMGQEVILRCVPISNHLYFYWYRQILGQKVEFLVSFYNNEISEKSEIFDDQFSVERPDGSNFTLKIRSTKLEDSAMYFCASSAQGLHQPQHFGDGTRLSIL.

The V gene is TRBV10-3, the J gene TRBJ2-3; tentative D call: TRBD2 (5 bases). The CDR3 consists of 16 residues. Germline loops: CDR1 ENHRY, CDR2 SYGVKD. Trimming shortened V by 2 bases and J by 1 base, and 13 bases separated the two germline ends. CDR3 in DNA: TGTGCCATCAGTGAGAGGACTGCCCTAGGCACAGATACGCAGTATTTT. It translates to CAISERTALGTDTQYF.

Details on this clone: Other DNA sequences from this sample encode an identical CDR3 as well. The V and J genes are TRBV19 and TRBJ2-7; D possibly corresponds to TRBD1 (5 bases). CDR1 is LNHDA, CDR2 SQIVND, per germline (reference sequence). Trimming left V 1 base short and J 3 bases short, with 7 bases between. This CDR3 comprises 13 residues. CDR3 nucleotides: TGTGCCAGTAGTATAGGTCAGGGCTACGAGCAGTACTTC. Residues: CASSIGQGYEQYF.

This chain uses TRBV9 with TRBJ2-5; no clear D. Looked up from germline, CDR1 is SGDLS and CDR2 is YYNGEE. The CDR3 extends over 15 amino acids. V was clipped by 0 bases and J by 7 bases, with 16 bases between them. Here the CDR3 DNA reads TGTGCCAGCAGCGTAGGGCTTACCGAATGGGGGACCCAGTACTTC. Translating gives CASSVGLTEWGTQYF.

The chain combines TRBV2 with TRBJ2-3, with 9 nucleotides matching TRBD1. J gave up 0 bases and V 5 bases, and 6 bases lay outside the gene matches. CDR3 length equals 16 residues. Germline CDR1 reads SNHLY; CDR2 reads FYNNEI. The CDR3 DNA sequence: TGTGCCAGCAGTAAAACCGGGACAGGGAGCACAGATACGCAGTATTTT. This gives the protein CASSKTGTGSTDTQYF.

In DNA form, the CDR3 reads TGTGCCAGTAGTAGGGGACAGGCCTACGAAGAGCAGTACTTC. This gives the protein CASSRGQAYEEQYF. The chain employs TRBV19 and TRBJ2-7, with 8 bases fitting TRBD1. This CDR3 comprises 14 residues. Germline CDR1 and CDR2: LNHDA and SQIVND (reference sequence). With V trimmed by 4 bases and J by 7 bases, 9 bases remained unmatched.